The 28 T cell receptor beta chains reported below all come from one sample, sequenced in a study of shared clonotypes between healthy human individuals. Some clones are missing from TCRdb's copy, which holds only in-frame ones; the method was immunoSEQ multiplex PCR. Counted here are about 680,000 clones, roughly 94% occurring once; the ten biggest clones make up 24%. Positive CCR7 selection of CD45RO-negative cells yielded the naive CD8 cells, and terminally differentiated effector memory CD45RA+ cells were excluded. Sequences were obtained from naive CD8+ T cells sorted from blood. The receptors were sampled from a man aged 30 to 45 in good health.

This clone was seen only once. V gene TRBV7-3 combines with J gene TRBJ2-1; D perhaps matches TRBD2 (6 bases). The germline gives CDR1 SGHTA, CDR2 FQGTGA. CDR3 size: 15 residues. Deletions cut 0 bases from V and 7 bases from J, with 13 bases between. The CDR3 nucleotides are TGTGCCAGCAGCTTAACGGGGTCTAGCGTAAATGAGCAGTTCTTC. Translating it yields CASSLTGSSVNEQFF.

This clone was seen a handful of times. Other DNA variants within this sample encode the same CDR3. The chain employs TRBV7-6 and TRBJ2-1; D is undetermined. The V and J ends lost 0 bases and 3 bases respectively, with 6 bases between them. Germline lookup yields CDR1 SGHVS and CDR2 FNYEAQ. The CDR3 spans 14 residues. For the CDR3, the DNA is TGTGCCAGCAGCTTAGCGGGTGGCTACAATGAGCAGTTCTTC. This encodes CASSLAGGYNEQFF.

Remarks on this clone: Other nucleotide sequences in the sample specify the same CDR3. In DNA, the CDR3 is TGTGCCAGCAGTCCCGGGACAGGGGGCCGACAGCCCCAGCATTTT. Encoded protein: CASSPGTGGRQPQHF. The chain carries TRBV27 and TRBJ1-5, with 12 bases fitting TRBD1. Germline-derived CDR1 and CDR2 are MNHEY and SMNVEV (reference sequence). There are 15 residues in the CDR3. The V and J ends lost 5 bases and 7 bases, in that order; junction bases with no gene match: 6.

V and J are TRBV10-2 and TRBJ2-7, with D uncertain. V gave up 8 bases and J gave up 5 bases, with 7 bases separating them. The length of the CDR3 is 10 residues. CDR1 WSHSY and CDR2 SAAADI come from the germline V gene. In DNA, the CDR3 is TGCGCCAGCGGACCCCACGAGCAGTACTTC. Translation: CASGPHEQYF.

This sequence joins TRBV7-2 and TRBJ2-1; no reliable D call. Between the trimmed V and J ends, which lost 1 base and 6 bases, there was a span of 7 bases. The CDR3 length is 13 residues. Germline assignment: CDR1 SGHTA and CDR2 FQGNSA. CDR3 coding DNA: TGTGCCAGCAGCTTAGGAGGCGCCAATGAGCAGTTCTTC. Its protein product is CASSLGGANEQFF.

The CDR3 spells CASSWGGSFYEQYF. CDR3 nucleotides: TGTGCCAGCAGCTGGGGTGGGTCTTTCTACGAGCAGTACTTC. This chain links TRBV14 with TRBJ2-7; D call uncertain. This CDR3 is built from 14 residues. Germline V gene lookup returns CDR1 SGHDN and CDR2 FVKESK. V was pared by 5 bases and J by 3 bases, with 14 bases between.

The chain combines TRBV18 with TRBJ1-3; the D is unclear. Looked up from germline, CDR1 is KGHSH and CDR2 is LQKENI. The CDR3 extends over 17 amino acids. V shed 3 bases and J shed 2 bases, with 17 bases lying between them. CDR3 sequence: CASSPSDRGLAGNTIYF. In DNA, the CDR3 is TGTGCCAGCTCACCTTCAGACCGAGGCTTGGCTGGAAACACCATATATTTT. The full variable domain, rest sourced from reference TRBV18 and TRBJ1-3, is NAGVMQNPRHLVRRRGQEARLRCSPMKGHSHVYWYRQLPEEGLKFMVYLQKENIIDESGMPKERFSAEFPKEGPSILRIQQVVRGDSAAYFCASSPSDRGLAGNTIYFGEGSWLTVV.

This rearrangement joins TRBV21-1 to TRBJ2-7; TRBD1, the table's D call, lacks a check against the DNA. TRBV21-1 is a recognized pseudogene. The CDR3 runs 16 residues. The CDR3 DNA reads as TGTGCCAGCAGCAAAGGTAGCAGAAGGGGTTCCTACGAGCAGTACTTC. Translated: CASSKGSRRGSYEQYF.

The chain uses TRBV27 and TRBJ2-7, with 13 bases lining up with TRBD2. In germline, CDR1 is MNHEY, CDR2 SMNVEV (reference sequence). The V gene end was trimmed by 2 bases and the J gene end by 0 bases; junction bases not matched to a gene: 1. The CDR3 length is 16 residues. In DNA, the CDR3 is TGTGCCAGCAGTTTAGGGACTAGCGGGACCTCCTACGAGCAGTACTTC. It yields the protein CASSLGTSGTSYEQYF.

This chain uses TRBV11-2 with TRBJ2-3; D not certain. This CDR3 has 13 amino acids. Trimming took off 6 bases at V and 2 bases at J, with 9 bases between the two ends. Germline assignment: CDR1 SGHAT and CDR2 FQNNGV. CDR3 DNA sequence: TGTGCCAGCAGTATGGACCACACAGATACGCAGTATTTT. Its protein is CASSMDHTDTQYF.

The gene calls are TRBV11-2 and TRBJ2-4; D assignment may be TRBD1 or TRBD2 (5 bases each). The V gene's germline CDR1 is SGHAT and CDR2 FQNNGV. V lost 1 base and J lost 10, with 8 bases in between. This CDR3 has 12 residues. CDR3 protein: CASSLGGRIQYF. The CDR3 DNA reads TGTGCCAGCAGCTTAGGGGGACGAATTCAGTACTTC.

The chain carries TRBV4-1 and TRBJ2-7; 11 positions match TRBD2. Germline CDR1 and CDR2: MGHRA and YSYEKL. The CDR3 has 19 amino acids. V lost 0 bases, J lost 9 bases, and 19 bases stayed unmatched. The CDR3 loop is CASSQDGLAGGPGTLGQYF. The DNA for the CDR3 is TGCGCCAGCAGCCAAGATGGGCTAGCGGGAGGACCTGGCACCCTCGGGCAGTACTTC.

The CDR3 here is CASSVTGGQVNEQFF. The CDR3, as DNA: TGTGCCAGCAGCGTGACAGGGGGCCAGGTCAATGAGCAGTTCTTC. The genes are TRBV7-9 and TRBJ2-1, with 10 bases identical to TRBD1. The V gene end was trimmed by 5 bases and the J gene end by 6 bases; junction bases not matched to a gene: 7. The CDR3 is 15 amino acids. The germline V gene has CDR1 SEHNR and CDR2 FQNEAQ (reference sequence).

The J gene is TRBJ2-7, the V gene TRBV4-1; D not certain. Germline assignment: CDR1 MGHRA and CDR2 YSYEKL. This CDR3 spans 15 amino acids. V gave up 0 bases and J gave up 3 bases, with 12 bases separating them. The chain's CDR3 is CASSQDSAAYYEQYF. The CDR3 DNA reads as TGCGCCAGCAGCCAAGATTCCGCGGCTTACTACGAGCAGTACTTC.

This chain joins TRBV2 and TRBJ2-3; either TRBD1 or TRBD2 may fit D (7 bases each). Trimming shortened V by 8 bases and J by 1 base, and 25 bases separated the two germline ends. Per the germline V gene, CDR1 is SNHLY and CDR2 is FYNNEI. The length of the CDR3 is 18 residues. CDR3: CASPDRTRPLQGTDTQYF. Here the CDR3 DNA reads TGTGCCAGCCCGGACAGGACTAGGCCCCTCCAGGGCACAGATACGCAGTATTTT. The complete variable domain, with remaining parts taken from reference TRBV2 and TRBJ2-3, reads EPEVTQTPSHQVTQMGQEVILRCVPISNHLYFYWYRQILGQKVEFLVSFYNNEISEKSEIFDDQFSVERPDGSNFTLKIRSTKLEDSAMYFCASPDRTRPLQGTDTQYFGPGTRLTVL.

The chain carries TRBV9 and TRBJ2-1, with 10 bases matching TRBD2. This CDR3 is 14 amino acids long. V shed 6 bases and J 10 bases; nucleotides not matched to a gene: 10. Germline CDR1 SGDLS, CDR2 YYNGEE. The CDR3 DNA reads TGTGCCAGCAACCGACTAGCGGGTGAGGGAGAGCAGTTCTTC. It is translated as CASNRLAGEGEQFF.

The CDR3 DNA is TGTGCCAGCAGCCCCGCCGCGGCCGTGGGGTCCTACGAGCAGTACTTC. This gives the protein CASSPAAAVGSYEQYF. The chain combines TRBV7-9 with TRBJ2-7; no clear D. The CDR3 is made up of 16 amino acids. Germline values: CDR1 SEHNR, CDR2 FQNEAQ (reference sequence). V lost 5 bases and J lost 1, with 18 bases in between.

The chain is built from TRBV4-1 and TRBJ2-2; tentative D call: TRBD2 (6 bases). The V and J ends lost 4 bases and 4 bases respectively, with 13 bases between them. CDR3 length: 15 amino acids. Germline CDR1 is MGHRA and CDR2 is YSYEKL. In nucleotides, the CDR3 is TGCGCCAGCAGCCGGAACCGGGACTTCACCGGGGAGCTGTTTTTT. Residues: CASSRNRDFTGELFF.

The chain has TRBV7-9 and TRBJ2-2; 9 bases match TRBD2. The J segment lost 4 bases and the V segment lost 3 bases, leaving 6 bases of the junction unmatched. The CDR3 sequence is 16 residues long. Germline V gene data show CDR1 as SEHNR and CDR2 as FQNEAQ (reference sequence). As DNA, the CDR3 is TGTGCCAGCAGCTTCCTCATAGCGGGAGCCACCGGGGAGCTGTTTTTT. Translated, it gives CASSFLIAGATGELFF.

V is TRBV4-1 and J is TRBJ1-5; TRBD1 agrees at 7 bases. This CDR3 is 15 amino acids long. Trimming removed 0 bases from V and 5 bases from J; junction bases left unmatched: 4. Germline assignment: CDR1 MGHRA and CDR2 YSYEKL. CDR3 nucleotide sequence: TGCGCCAGCAGCCAAGAGGGACAGTCGTATCAGCCCCAGCATTTT. It encodes CASSQEGQSYQPQHF.

This CDR3 is CASSLHYGRSTDTQYF. As DNA, the CDR3 is TGTGCCAGCAGTTTGCACTACGGGAGAAGCACAGATACGCAGTATTTT. The chain uses TRBV28 and TRBJ2-3; the D gene is possibly TRBD2 (6 bases). V was trimmed by 3 bases and J by 0 bases, leaving 13 bases between them. This CDR3 is built from 16 residues. The germline CDR1 and CDR2 sequences are MDHEN and SYDVKM. Full variable domain (rest looked up from reference TRBV28 and TRBJ2-3): DVKVTQSSRYLVKRTGEKVFLECVQDMDHENMFWYRQDPGLGLRLIYFSYDVKMKEKGDIPEGYSVSREKKERFSLILESASTNQTSMYLCASSLHYGRSTDTQYFGPGTRLTVL.

This rearrangement joins TRBV9 to TRBJ2-7, with a possible D match to TRBD2 (6 bases). Trimming took off 0 bases at V and 6 bases at J, with 13 bases between the two ends. CDR3 size: 14 residues. Germline V CDR1 and CDR2: SGDLS, YYNGEE. In nucleotides, the CDR3 is TGTGCCAGCAGCGTAGATGGACTAAGTCGCGAGCAGTACTTC. Amino acids: CASSVDGLSREQYF.

The chain joins TRBV7-7 to TRBJ2-2, with a possible D match to TRBD1 (6 bases). The V end lost 3 bases, the J end lost 6 bases, and 8 bases lay between the germline ends. CDR3 length: 13 amino acids. The germline V gene encodes CDR1 SSHAT and CDR2 FNYEAQ (reference sequence). In DNA form, the CDR3 reads TGTGCCAGCAGCTTCCCAGGGGCCGGGGAGCTGTTTTTT. Translated: CASSFPGAGELFF.

The J gene is TRBJ2-2, the V gene TRBV29-1; 7 bases are a match to TRBD1. The junction had 7 bases not matched to a gene; V was cut back by 8 bases and J by 4 bases. CDR1 and CDR2 (germline): SQVTM, ANQGSEA. CDR3 length equals 13 residues. CDR3 amino acids: CSTQTGPTGELFF. The CDR3 nucleotides read TGCAGCACACAGACAGGGCCCACCGGGGAGCTGTTTTTT.

This clone was detected once. The chain uses TRBV5-1 and TRBJ1-4, with 7 bases matching TRBD1. V gave up 4 bases and J gave up 9 bases; unmatched junction bases: 9. This CDR3 has 14 amino acids. Germline CDR1 SGHRS, CDR2 YFSETQ. The CDR3: CASSLRGGDQKLFF. The CDR3 nucleotides are TGCGCCAGCAGCCTCAGGGGGGGTGATCAAAAACTGTTTTTT.

This rearrangement joins TRBV18 to TRBJ2-7; 9 bases align to TRBD1. Germline trimming cut 3 bases from V and 3 bases from J; bases unmatched to any gene: 3. Germline CDR1 KGHSH, CDR2 LQKENI. This CDR3 has 14 residues. CDR3 region: CASSPTGGDYEQYF. The CDR3 coding sequence is TGTGCCAGCTCACCGACAGGGGGTGACTACGAGCAGTACTTC.

The chain carries TRBV11-3 and TRBJ2-4; TRBD2 matches 10 bases. This CDR3 comprises 16 residues. Germline values: CDR1 SGHNT, CDR2 YENEEA. After removal of 5 bases from V and 3 bases from J, the junction contained 7 bases not matched to a gene. CDR3 DNA sequence: TGTGCCAGCAGCGATACTAGCGGGATAGGCAAAAACATTCAGTACTTC. It specifies CASSDTSGIGKNIQYF. The whole variable domain, filled in from reference TRBV11-3 and TRBJ2-4, reads EAGVVQSPRYKIIEKKQPVAFWCNPISGHNTLYWYLQNLGQGPELLIRYENEEAVDDSQLPKDRFSAERLKGVDSTLKIQPAELGDSAVYLCASSDTSGIGKNIQYFGAGTRLSVL.

V is TRBV28 and J is TRBJ2-5; 7 nucleotides match TRBD1. This CDR3 region has 17 residues. V gave up 5 bases and J gave up 2 bases; unmatched junction bases: 14. Germline lookup yields CDR1 MDHEN and CDR2 SYDVKM. CDR3 bases: TGTGCCAGCAGTCCTAACCTCAGACAGGGATTACAAGAGACCCAGTACTTC. Amino acids: CASSPNLRQGLQETQYF. The variable domain in full, with the rest retrieved from reference TRBV28 and TRBJ2-5, is DVKVTQSSRYLVKRTGEKVFLECVQDMDHENMFWYRQDPGLGLRLIYFSYDVKMKEKGDIPEGYSVSREKKERFSLILESASTNQTSMYLCASSPNLRQGLQETQYFGPGTRLLVL.